This T cell receptor beta chain was documented in a study of blood T cells in healthy people across ages. Germline V gives CDR1 PRHDT, CDR2 FYEKMQ (reference sequence). This CDR3 has 17 amino acids. V shed 7 bases, J shed 0 bases, and the junction held 11 bases outside the gene matches. Each donor was a healthy Caucasian individual from Russia, aged roughly 6 to 95. Every sample gave at least 6 micrograms of total RNA when it was extracted. The second PCR ran about 6 to 11 cycles with a sample-barcoded 5' primer and J-beta primers. Each CDR3 protein is one row after TCRdb ran MiXCR on the 5' RACE reads. This sample yields over a million distinct CDR3 sequences, of which more than 35% are seen a single time; about 19% belongs to the top ten.

The chain recombines TRBV13 with TRBJ1-4, with 7 positions matching TRBD1. The sequencing sample was made of blood. The sequence was obtained from a woman in her sixties in good health. CDR3 sequence: CASIKYRGRTTNEKLFF. CDR3 DNA: TGTGCCAGCATTAAATACAGGGGAAGAACAACTAATGAAAAACTGTTTTTT.